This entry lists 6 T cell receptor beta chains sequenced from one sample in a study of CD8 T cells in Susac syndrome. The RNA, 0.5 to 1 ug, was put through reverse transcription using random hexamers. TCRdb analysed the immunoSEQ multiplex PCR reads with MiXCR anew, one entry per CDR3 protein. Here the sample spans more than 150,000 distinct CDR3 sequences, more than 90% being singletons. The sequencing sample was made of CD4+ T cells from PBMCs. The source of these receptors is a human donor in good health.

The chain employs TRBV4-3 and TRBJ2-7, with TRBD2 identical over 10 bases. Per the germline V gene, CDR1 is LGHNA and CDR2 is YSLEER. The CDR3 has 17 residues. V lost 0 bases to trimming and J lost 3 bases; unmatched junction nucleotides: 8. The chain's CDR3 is CASSQERVAGGIYEQYF. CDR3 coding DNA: TGCGCCAGCAGCCAAGAGCGGGTAGCGGGGGGAATCTACGAGCAGTACTTC.

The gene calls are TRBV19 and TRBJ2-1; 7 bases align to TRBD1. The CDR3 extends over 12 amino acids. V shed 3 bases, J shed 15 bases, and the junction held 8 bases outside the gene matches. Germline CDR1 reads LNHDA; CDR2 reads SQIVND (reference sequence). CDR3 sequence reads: CASSILQGPVFF. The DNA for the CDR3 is TGTGCCAGTAGTATCCTACAGGGGCCTGTGTTCTTC.

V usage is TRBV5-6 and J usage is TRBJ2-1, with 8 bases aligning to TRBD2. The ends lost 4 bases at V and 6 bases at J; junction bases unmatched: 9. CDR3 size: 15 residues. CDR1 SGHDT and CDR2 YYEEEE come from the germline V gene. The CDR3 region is CASSTGGTSGNEQFF. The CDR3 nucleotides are TGTGCCAGCAGCACGGGCGGGACTAGTGGCAATGAGCAGTTCTTC.

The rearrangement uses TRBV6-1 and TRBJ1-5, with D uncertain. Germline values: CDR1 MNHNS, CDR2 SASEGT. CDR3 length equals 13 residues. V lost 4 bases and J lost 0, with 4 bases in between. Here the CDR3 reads CASSVLSNQPQHF. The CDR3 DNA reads TGTGCCAGCAGTGTCCTTAGCAATCAGCCCCAGCATTTT.

The DNA for the CDR3 is TGCAGTGCCGCTAGGGACAGCCAAGAGACCCAGTACTTC. Translation gives CSAARDSQETQYF. V is TRBV20-1 and J is TRBJ2-5; 7 positions agree with TRBD1. With 6 bases clipped from V and 1 base from J, the junction kept 5 bases outside the gene matches. Looked up from germline, CDR1 is DFQATT and CDR2 is SNEGSKA (reference sequence). CDR3 size: 13 residues.

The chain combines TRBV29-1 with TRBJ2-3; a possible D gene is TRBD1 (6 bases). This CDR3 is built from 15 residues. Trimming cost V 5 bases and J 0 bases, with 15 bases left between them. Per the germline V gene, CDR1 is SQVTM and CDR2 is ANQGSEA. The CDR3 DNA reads TGCAGCGTTACAGGGACCACTACTAGCACAGATACGCAGTATTTT. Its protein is CSVTGTTTSTDTQYF.